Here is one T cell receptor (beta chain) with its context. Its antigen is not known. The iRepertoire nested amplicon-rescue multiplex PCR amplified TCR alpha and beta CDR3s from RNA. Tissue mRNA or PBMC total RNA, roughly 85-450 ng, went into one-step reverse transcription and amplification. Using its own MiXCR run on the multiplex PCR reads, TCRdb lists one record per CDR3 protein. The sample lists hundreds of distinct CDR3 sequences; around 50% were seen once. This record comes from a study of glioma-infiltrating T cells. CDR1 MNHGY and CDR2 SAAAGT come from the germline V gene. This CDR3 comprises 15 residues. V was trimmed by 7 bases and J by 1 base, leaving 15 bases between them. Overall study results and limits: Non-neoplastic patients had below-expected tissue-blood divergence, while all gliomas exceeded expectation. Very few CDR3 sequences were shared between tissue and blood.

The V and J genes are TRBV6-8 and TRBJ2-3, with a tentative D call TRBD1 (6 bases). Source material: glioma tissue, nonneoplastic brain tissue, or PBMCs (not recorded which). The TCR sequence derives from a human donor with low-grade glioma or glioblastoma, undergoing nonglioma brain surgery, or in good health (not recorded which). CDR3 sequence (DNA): TGTGCCAGCATTAAAAAGAGACAGGGCACAGATACGCAGTATTTT. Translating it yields CASIKKRQGTDTQYF.